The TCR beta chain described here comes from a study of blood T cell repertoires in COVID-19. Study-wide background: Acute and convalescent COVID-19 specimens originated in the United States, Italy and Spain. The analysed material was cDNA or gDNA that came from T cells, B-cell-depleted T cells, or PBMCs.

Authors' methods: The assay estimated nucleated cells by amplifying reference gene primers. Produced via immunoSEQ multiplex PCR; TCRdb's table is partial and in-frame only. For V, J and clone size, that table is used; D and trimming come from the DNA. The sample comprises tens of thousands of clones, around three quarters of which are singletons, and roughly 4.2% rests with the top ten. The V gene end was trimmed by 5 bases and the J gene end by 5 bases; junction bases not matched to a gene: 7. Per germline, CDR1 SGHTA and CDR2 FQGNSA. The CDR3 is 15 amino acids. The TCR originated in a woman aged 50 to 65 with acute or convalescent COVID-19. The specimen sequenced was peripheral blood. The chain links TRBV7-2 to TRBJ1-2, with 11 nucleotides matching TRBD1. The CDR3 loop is CASSTRTGGAYGYTF. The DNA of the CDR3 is TGTGCCAGCAGCACCAGGACAGGGGGCGCTTATGGCTACACCTTC.